Sequencing of this TCR beta chain was carried out in a study of T cell repertoires in cytomegalovirus infection (dated by TCRdb to about 2019). About the study as a whole: Because public TCR beta signatures pointed to carriage of CMV infection together with the matching HLA type, the HLA type of each donor mattered for the analysis.

This sample was sequenced with an Illumina HiSeq 1500. TCRdb handled the public reads itself, with Q25 trimming in fastp and clone calling in MiXCR, and kept productive beta chains. Entries that share a CDR3 protein sequence are merged under the most common genes and DNA. The sample profile shows more than 200,000 distinct CDR3 sequences; around 9% of them were found once. The top ten constitute over 13% of the sample. Results the study describes overall, beyond this receptor: Cumulative frequency of public TCR beta family members discriminated carriers of CMV infection plus the relevant HLA type in this cohort and an independent 352-donor cohort. The ex vivo response was dominated by HLA-C-restricted CMV-specific TCR beta clonotypes, which also provided the single most frequent clonotype in two of eight donors.

This clonotype was detected ten times or more. The target of this receptor is not known. No clone much larger than this one lies a single base away; base qualities are absent. The CDR3 has 14 amino acids, counting the end cysteine and phenylalanine. Only the CDR3 DNA is retained, 42 bases long and in frame from the first base. Via the germline V gene, CDR1 is SGHRS and CDR2 YFSETQ. Trimming takes 0 bases from V and 3 bases from J, and the germline ends sit 8 bases apart. Material: PBMCs. This receptor was taken from a human donor in good health (CMV status not recorded). Some clones in this sample may be carry-over from other donors' samples. This receptor chain uses TRBV5-1 and TRBJ2-3, with an unclear D gene assignment. The CDR3 protein sequence reads: CASSLETPTDTQYF. Here is the DNA: TGCGCCAGCAGCTTGGAGACTCCTACAGATACGCAGTATTTT.